This T cell receptor beta chain was identified in a study of blood T cell repertoires in COVID-19. Whole-study context: COVID-19 samples collected from the United States, Italy and Spain covered acute and convalescent phases.

CDR3 length equals 15 residues. V shed 4 bases and J shed 4 bases, with 16 bases lying between them. CDR1 MNHEY and CDR2 SMNVEV come from the germline V gene (reference sequence). Study processing details: Reference gene primer amplification yielded estimated nucleated cell counts. Using immunoSEQ multiplex PCR, the repertoire was profiled, and TCRdb retains in-frame clones only, with some absent. V and J calls plus clone size are reproduced from that table; the DNA served to infer D and trimming. The sample consists of about 160,000 clones, 75% to 85% of them appearing once. Participants were placed into cohorts based on the clinical history they reported. Two negative PCRs, clearance, or symptom resolution were required of recovered Cohort 3 donors.

The clonotype was recovered from a woman in her sixties who had recovered from COVID-19. The sequencing sample was made of PBMCs or T cells enriched from blood (not recorded which). The chain combines TRBV27 with TRBJ2-5, with TRBD2 as a possible D gene (7 bases). As DNA, the CDR3 is TGTGCCAGCAGTTCTCCGGGGGGCAGGGGAGAGACCCAGTACTTC. It is translated as CASSSPGGRGETQYF.